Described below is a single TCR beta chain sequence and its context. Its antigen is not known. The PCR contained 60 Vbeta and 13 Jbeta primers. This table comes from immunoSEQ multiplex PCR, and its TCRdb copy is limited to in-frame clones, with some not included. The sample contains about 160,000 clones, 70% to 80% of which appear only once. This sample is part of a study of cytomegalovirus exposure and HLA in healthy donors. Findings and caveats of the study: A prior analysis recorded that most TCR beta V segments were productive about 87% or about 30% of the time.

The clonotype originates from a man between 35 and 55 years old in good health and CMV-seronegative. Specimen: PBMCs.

CDR3: CASSSGTALLGYTF. CDR3 DNA: TGTGCCAGCAGCTCCGGGACTGCGCTATTGGGCTACACCTTC. The chain recombines TRBV7-9 with TRBJ1-2; possibly TRBD1 for D (5 bases). Per the germline V gene, CDR1 is SEHNR and CDR2 is FQNEAQ (reference sequence). V lost 4 bases and J 8 bases, leaving 17 bases between the germline ends. The CDR3 extends over 14 amino acids.